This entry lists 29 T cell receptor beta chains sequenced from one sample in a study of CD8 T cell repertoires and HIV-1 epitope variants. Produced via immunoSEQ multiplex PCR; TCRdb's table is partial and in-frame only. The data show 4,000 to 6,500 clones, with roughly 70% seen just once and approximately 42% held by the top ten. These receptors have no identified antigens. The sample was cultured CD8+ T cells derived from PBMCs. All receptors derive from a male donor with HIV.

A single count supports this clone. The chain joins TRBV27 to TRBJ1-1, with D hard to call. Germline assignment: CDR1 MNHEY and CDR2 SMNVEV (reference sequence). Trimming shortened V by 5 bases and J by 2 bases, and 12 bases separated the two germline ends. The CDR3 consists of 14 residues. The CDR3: CASSPTLGNTEAFF. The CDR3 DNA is TGTGCCAGCAGTCCCACTCTGGGAAACACTGAAGCTTTCTTT.

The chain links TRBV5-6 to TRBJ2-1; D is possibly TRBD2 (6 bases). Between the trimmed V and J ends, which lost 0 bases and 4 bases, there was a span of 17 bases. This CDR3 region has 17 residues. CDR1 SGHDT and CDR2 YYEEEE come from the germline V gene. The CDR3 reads CASSLGGGSGPYNEQFF. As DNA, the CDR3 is TGTGCCAGCAGCTTGGGAGGAGGTAGCGGACCGTACAATGAGCAGTTCTTC.

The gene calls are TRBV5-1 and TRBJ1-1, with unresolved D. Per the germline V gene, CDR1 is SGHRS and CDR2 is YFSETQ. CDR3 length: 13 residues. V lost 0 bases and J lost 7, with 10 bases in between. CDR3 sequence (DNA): TGCGCCAGCAGCTTGGCCAGCGGGCTTGAAGCTTTCTTT. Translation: CASSLASGLEAFF.

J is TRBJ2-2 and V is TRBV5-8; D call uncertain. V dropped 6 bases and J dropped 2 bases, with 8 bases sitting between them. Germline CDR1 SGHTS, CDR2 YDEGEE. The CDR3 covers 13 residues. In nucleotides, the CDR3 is TGTGCCAGCAATTTGCTAAACACCGGGGAGCTGTTTTTT. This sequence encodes CASNLLNTGELFF.

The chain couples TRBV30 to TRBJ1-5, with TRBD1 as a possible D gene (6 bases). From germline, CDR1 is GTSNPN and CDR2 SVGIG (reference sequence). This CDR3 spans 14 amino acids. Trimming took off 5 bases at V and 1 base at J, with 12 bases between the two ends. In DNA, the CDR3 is TGTGCCTGGGGGACACAATCCAGCAATCAGCCCCAGCATTTT. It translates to CAWGTQSSNQPQHF.

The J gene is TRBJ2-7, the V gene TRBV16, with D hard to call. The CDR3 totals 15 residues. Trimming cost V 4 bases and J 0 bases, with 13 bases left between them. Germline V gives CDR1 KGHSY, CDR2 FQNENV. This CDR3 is CASSPMRGSSYEQYF. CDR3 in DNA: TGTGCCAGCAGCCCCATGCGAGGTTCCTCCTACGAGCAGTACTTC.

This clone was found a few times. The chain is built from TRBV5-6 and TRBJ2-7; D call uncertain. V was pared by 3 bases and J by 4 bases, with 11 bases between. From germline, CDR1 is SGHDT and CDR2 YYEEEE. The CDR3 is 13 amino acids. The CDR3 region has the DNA TGTGCCAGCAGCTCGTTACATCTATACGAGCAGTACTTC. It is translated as CASSSLHLYEQYF.

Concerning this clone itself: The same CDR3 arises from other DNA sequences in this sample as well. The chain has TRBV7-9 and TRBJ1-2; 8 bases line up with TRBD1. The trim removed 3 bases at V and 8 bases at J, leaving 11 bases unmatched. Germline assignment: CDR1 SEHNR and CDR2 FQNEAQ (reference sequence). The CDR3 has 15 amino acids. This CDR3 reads CASSLGTGLRKGYTF. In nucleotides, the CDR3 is TGTGCCAGCAGCTTGGGGACAGGATTACGGAAAGGCTACACCTTC.

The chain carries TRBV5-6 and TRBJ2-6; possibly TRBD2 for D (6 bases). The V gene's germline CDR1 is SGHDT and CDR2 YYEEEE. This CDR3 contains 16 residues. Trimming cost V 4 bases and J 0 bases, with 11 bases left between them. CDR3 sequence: CASSRRGGSGANVLTF. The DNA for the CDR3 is TGTGCCAGCAGCCGACGGGGAGGCTCTGGGGCCAACGTCCTGACTTTC.

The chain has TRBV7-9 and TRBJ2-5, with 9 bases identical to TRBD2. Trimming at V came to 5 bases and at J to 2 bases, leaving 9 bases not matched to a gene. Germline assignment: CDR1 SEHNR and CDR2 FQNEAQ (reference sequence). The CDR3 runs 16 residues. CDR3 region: CASSPSLGLAQETQYF. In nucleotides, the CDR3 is TGTGCCAGCAGCCCCTCTTTGGGACTAGCACAAGAGACCCAGTACTTC.

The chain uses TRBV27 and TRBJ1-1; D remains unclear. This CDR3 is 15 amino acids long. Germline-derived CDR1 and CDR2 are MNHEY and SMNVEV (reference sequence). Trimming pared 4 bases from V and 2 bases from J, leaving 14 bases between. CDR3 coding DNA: TGTGCCAGCAGTTCCCTATTTACAGTAAACACTGAAGCTTTCTTT. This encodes CASSSLFTVNTEAFF.

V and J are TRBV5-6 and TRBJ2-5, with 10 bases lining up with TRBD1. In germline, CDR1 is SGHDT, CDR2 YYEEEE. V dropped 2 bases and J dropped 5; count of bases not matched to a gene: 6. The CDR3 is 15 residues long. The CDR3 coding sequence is TGTGCCAGCAGCTTTAGACAGGGGGCGGTGGAGACCCAGTACTTC. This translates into CASSFRQGAVETQYF.

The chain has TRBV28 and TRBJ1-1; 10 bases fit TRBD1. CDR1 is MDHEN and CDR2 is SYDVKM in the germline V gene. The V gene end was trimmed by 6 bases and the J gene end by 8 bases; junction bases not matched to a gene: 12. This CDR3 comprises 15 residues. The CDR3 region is CASRRTGTGESEAFF. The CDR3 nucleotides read TGTGCCAGCAGGCGTACCGGGACAGGGGAATCCGAAGCTTTCTTT.

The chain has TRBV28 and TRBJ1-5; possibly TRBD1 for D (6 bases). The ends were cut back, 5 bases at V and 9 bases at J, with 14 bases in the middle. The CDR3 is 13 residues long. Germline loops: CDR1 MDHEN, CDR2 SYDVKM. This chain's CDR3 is CASSVGEGGPQHF. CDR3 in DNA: TGTGCCAGCAGTGTGGGGGAGGGGGGGCCCCAGCATTTT.

CDR3 sequence (DNA): TGTGCCACCAGCCCCTTTCAGGGGGGTAACACCGGGGAGCTGTTTTTT. It specifies CATSPFQGGNTGELFF. The chain links TRBV15 to TRBJ2-2; a possible D gene is TRBD1 (7 bases). Germline loops: CDR1 LNHNV, CDR2 YYDKDF (reference sequence). V was clipped by 5 bases and J by 2 bases, with 15 bases between them. This CDR3 is 16 amino acids long. Drawing the rest from reference TRBV15 and TRBJ2-2, the complete variable domain is DAMVIQNPRYQVTQFGKPVTLSCSQTLNHNVMYWYQQKSSQAPKLLFHYYDKDFNNEADTPDNFQSRRPNTSFCFLDIRSPGLGDTAMYLCATSPFQGGNTGELFFGEGSRLTVL.

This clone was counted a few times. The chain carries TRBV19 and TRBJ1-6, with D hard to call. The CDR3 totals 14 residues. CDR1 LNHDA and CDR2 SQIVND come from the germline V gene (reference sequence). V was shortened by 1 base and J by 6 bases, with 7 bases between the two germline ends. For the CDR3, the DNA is TGTGCCAGTAGTATAGCCTTGGGTAATTCACCCCTCCACTTT. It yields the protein CASSIALGNSPLHF.

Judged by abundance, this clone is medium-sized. This CDR3 reads CASSYTGGSGANVLTF. CDR3 in DNA: TGTGCCAGCAGTTACACAGGGGGCTCTGGGGCCAACGTCCTGACTTTC. The chain joins TRBV6-5 to TRBJ2-6; 8 bases align to TRBD1. The CDR3 extends over 16 amino acids. V lost 2 bases to trimming and J lost 0 bases; unmatched junction nucleotides: 0. Germline V gene sequence: CDR1 MNHEY, CDR2 SVGAGI.

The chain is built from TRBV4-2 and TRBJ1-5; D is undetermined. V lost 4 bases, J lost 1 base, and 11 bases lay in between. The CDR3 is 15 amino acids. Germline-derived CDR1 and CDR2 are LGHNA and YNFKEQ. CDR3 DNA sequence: TGTGCCAGCAGCCTGGATGCCCTGAGCAATCAGCCCCAGCATTTT. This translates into CASSLDALSNQPQHF.

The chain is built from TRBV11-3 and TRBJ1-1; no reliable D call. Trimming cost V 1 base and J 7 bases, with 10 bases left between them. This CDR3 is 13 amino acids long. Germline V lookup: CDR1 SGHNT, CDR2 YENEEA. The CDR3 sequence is CASSLGGENEAFF. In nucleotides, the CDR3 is TGTGCCAGCAGCTTAGGCGGGGAGAATGAAGCTTTCTTT.

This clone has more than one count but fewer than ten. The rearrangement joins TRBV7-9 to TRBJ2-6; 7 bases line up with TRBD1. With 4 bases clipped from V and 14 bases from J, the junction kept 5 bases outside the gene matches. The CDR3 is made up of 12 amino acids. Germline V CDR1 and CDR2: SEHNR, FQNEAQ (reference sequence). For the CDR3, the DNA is TGTGCCAGCAGCTACACAGGGGTCCTCCTGACTTTC. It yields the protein CASSYTGVLLTF.

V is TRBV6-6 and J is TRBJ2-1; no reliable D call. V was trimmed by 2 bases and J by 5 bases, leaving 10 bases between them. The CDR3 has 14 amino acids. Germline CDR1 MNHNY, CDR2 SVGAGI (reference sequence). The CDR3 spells CASSYENPNNEQFF. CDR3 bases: TGTGCCAGCAGTTACGAAAACCCTAACAATGAGCAGTTCTTC.

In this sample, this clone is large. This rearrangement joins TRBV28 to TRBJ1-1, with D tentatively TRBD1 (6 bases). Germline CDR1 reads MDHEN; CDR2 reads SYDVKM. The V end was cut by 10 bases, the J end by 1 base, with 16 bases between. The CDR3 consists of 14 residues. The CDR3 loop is CATFPTGSNTEAFF. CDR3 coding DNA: TGTGCCACCTTTCCGACAGGCTCGAACACTGAAGCTTTCTTT.

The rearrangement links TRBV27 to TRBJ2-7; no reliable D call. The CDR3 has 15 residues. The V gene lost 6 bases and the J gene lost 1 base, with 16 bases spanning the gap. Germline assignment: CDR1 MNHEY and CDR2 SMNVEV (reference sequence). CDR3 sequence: CASSPEGRLSYEQYF. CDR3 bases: TGTGCCAGCAGCCCAGAAGGCAGGCTGTCCTACGAGCAGTACTTC.

The CDR3 nucleotides read TGTGCCAGCAGCTTGGAGGCCTTCAGTAACTATGGCTACACCTTC. It specifies CASSLEAFSNYGYTF. This chain connects TRBV7-8 to TRBJ1-2; no firm D call. Trimming pared 3 bases from V and 1 base from J, leaving 12 bases between. The CDR3 sequence is 15 residues long. Germline V gives CDR1 SGHVS, CDR2 FQNEAQ.

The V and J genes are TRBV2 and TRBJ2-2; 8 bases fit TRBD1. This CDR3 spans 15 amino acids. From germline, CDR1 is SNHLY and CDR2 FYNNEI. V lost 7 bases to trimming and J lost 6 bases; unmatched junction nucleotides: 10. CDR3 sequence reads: CASNPGQVAPGELFF. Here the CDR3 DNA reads TGTGCCAGCAACCCGGGACAGGTCGCACCCGGGGAGCTGTTTTTT.

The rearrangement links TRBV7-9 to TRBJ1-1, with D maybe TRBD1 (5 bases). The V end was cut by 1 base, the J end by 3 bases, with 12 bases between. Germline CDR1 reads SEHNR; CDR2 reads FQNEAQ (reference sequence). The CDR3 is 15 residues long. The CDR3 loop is CASSLVRGTDTEAFF. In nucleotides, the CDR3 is TGTGCCAGCAGCTTAGTTCGGGGGACGGACACTGAAGCTTTCTTT.

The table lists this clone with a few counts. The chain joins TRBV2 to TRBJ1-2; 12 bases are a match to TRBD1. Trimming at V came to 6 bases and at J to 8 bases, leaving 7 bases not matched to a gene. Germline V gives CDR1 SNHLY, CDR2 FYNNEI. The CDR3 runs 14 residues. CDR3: CASSDRDRGLGYTF. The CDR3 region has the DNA TGTGCCAGCAGCGACCGGGACAGGGGGCTCGGCTACACCTTC.

The CDR3: CASSLELAGKNTDTQYF. CDR3 in DNA: TGTGCCAGCAGTTTAGAACTAGCGGGAAAAAACACAGATACGCAGTATTTT. This chain links TRBV27 with TRBJ2-3, with 10 bases that match TRBD2. Losses at the gene ends were 2 bases for V and 2 bases for J; bases not matched to a gene: 7. The CDR3 has 17 amino acids. Germline loops: CDR1 MNHEY, CDR2 SMNVEV (reference sequence).

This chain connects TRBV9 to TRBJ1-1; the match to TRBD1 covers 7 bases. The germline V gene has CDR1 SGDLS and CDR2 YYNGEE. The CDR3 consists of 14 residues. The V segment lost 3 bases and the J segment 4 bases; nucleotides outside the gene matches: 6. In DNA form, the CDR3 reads TGTGCCAGCAGCGATTACAGGGGTGGCACTGAAGCTTTCTTT. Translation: CASSDYRGGTEAFF.